This T cell receptor (beta chain) comes out of a study of shared clonotypes between healthy human individuals. Naive CD8 cells were CD45RO-negative, positively selected for CCR7, excluding terminally differentiated effector memory CD45RA+ cells. Nashville, Tennessee was home to all donors, each a Caucasian adult. The V end lost 3 bases, the J end lost 4 bases, and 12 bases lay between the germline ends. Germline lookup yields CDR1 MNHEY and CDR2 SMNVEV (reference sequence). This CDR3 region has 14 residues. When replicate PCRs were run on sorted subsets, they used 200 to 250 ng DNA, approximately 27,000 T cell genomes. Source study methods: ImmunoSEQ output lacked quality scores and full-length reads, limiting matched filtering. TCRdb keeps only in-frame clones here, not all; method: immunoSEQ multiplex PCR. The V and J calls and the clone size are those of that table, but D and trimming were determined from the DNA. Counted here are 2 million to 2.5 million clones, about 93% occurring once; the ten biggest clones make up roughly 1.8%.

Note on this clone: Its specificity is unknown.

Study results and caveats: Several donors shared about 4.8% of their naive CD4 clonotypes.

The source of this sequence is a man between 18 and 35 years old in good health. Some clones in this sample may be carry-over from other donors' samples. Sequences were obtained from naive CD8+ T cells from PBMCs. V usage is TRBV27 and J usage is TRBJ2-5, with D maybe TRBD1 (6 bases). DNA for the CDR3: TGTGCCAGCAGTTTGTCAGGGGCTCGAGAGACCCAGTACTTC. Translated, it gives CASSLSGARETQYF.